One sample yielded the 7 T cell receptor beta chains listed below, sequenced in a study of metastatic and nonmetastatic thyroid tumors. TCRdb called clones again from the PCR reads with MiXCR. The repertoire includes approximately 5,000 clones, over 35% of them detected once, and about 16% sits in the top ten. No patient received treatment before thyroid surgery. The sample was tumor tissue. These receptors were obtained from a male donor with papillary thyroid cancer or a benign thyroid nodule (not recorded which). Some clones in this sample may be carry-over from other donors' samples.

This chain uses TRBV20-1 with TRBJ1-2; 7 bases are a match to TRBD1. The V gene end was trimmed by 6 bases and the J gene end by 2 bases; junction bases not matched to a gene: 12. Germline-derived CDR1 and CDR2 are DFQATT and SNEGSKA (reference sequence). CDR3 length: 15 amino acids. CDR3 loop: CSAPQHRGWNYGYTF. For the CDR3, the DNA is TGCAGTGCCCCCCAACACAGGGGATGGAACTATGGCTACACCTTC.

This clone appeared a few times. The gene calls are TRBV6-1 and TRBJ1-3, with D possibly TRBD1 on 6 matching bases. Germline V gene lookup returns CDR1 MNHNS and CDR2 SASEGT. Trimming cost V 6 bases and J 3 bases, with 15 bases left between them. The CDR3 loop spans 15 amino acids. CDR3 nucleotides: TGTGCCAGCAGCGCCACAGGGCTTAGTGGAAACACCATATATTTT. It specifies CASSATGLSGNTIYF.

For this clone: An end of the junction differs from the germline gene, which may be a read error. CDR3 loop: CASSGLGVGVNERFF. Written as DNA, the CDR3 is TGTGCCAGCAGCGGCCTGGGGGTAGGCGTCAATGAGCGGTTCTTC. The V call is TRBV5-6, the J call TRBJ2-1; either TRBD1 or TRBD2 may supply D (5 bases each). Germline-derived CDR1 and CDR2 are SGHDT and YYEEEE. This CDR3 is 15 amino acids long.

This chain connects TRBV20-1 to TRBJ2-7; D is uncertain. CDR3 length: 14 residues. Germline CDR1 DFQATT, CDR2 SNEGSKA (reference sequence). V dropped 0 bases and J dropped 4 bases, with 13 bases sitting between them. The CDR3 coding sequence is TGCAGTGCTAGAGATGGCCAGGCCGTTTACGAGCAGTACTTC. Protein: CSARDGQAVYEQYF.

The CDR3 DNA is TGTGCCAGCAGCTTATTTGGGACTAGCAGCTACGAGCAGTACTTC. Translation: CASSLFGTSSYEQYF. The rearrangement links TRBV7-3 to TRBJ2-7; TRBD2 matches at 9 bases. V lost 2 bases to trimming and J lost 3 bases; unmatched junction nucleotides: 5. This CDR3 contains 15 residues. Looked up from germline, CDR1 is SGHTA and CDR2 is FQGTGA. Drawing the rest from reference TRBV7-3 and TRBJ2-7, the complete variable domain is GAGVSQTPSNKVTEKGKYVELRCDPISGHTALYWYRQSLGQGPEFLIYFQGTGAADDSGLPNDRFFAVRPEGSVSTLKIQRTERGDSAVYLCASSLFGTSSYEQYFGPGTRLTVT.

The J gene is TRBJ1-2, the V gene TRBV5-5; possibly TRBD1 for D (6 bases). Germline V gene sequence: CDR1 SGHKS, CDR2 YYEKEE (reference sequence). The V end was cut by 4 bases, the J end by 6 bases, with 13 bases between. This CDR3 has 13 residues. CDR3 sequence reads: CASSPPNRDGYTF. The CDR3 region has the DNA TGTGCCAGCAGCCCCCCTAACAGGGATGGCTACACCTTC.

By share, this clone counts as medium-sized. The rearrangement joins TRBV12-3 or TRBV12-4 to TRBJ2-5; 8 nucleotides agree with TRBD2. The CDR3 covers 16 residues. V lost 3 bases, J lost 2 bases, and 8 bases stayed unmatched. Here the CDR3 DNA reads TGTGCCAGCAGTTTTCTGGGCGGGGGGCTACAAGAGACCCAGTACTTC. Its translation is CASSFLGGGLQETQYF.